This T cell receptor (beta chain) was identified in a study of graft-versus-host responses after intestinal transplantation. Study-wide results and caveats: Early after transplant, HvG declines were associated with peak levels of circulating GvH clones.

Details on this clone: Antigen unknown.

Germline trimming cut 4 bases from V and 4 bases from J; bases unmatched to any gene: 8. The CDR3 length is 16 residues. Germline V gene sequence: CDR1 LNHDA, CDR2 SQIVND (reference sequence). Sequenced by immunoSEQ multiplex PCR; TCRdb stores in-frame clones only, minus some. The sample shows 80,000 to 90,000 clones, 80% to 95% of them seen only once. The source material was unstimulated CD4+ T cells sorted from spleen or lymph node cells, sampled before intestinal transplant. The chain has TRBV19 and TRBJ2-3; TRBD2 matches at 10 bases. The sequence was obtained from a human donor who received an intestinal transplant. The CDR3 DNA reads TGTGCCAGTAGTACAATTCTGCTAGCGGGAGCAGATACGCAGTATTTT. It encodes CASSTILLAGADTQYF. Supplemented by reference TRBV19 and TRBJ2-3, the full variable domain reads DGGITQSPKYLFRKEGQNVTLSCEQNLNHDAMYWYRQDPGQGLRLIYYSQIVNDFQKGDIAEGYSVSREKKESFPLTVTSAQKNPTAFYLCASSTILLAGADTQYFGPGTRLTVL.